A single sample gave rise to the 8 T cell receptor beta chains below, sequenced in a study of immune evolution from preneoplasia to lung adenocarcinoma. Assay used: immunoSEQ multiplex PCR; TCRdb lists only in-frame clones, some missing. The sample lists 15,000 to 20,000 clones, 86% occurring once. The sequenced sample was FFPE invasive lung adenocarcinoma tissue. These receptors all come from a person between 65 and 79 years old with invasive lung adenocarcinoma.

This clone was seen only once. V is TRBV29-1 and J is TRBJ1-3; D unresolved. The CDR3 has 14 amino acids. CDR1 and CDR2 (germline): SQVTM, ANQGSEA. The V end lost 2 bases, the J end lost 7 bases, and 15 bases lay between the germline ends. CDR3 DNA sequence: TGCAGCGTTGAATCCAGTGGAGGTAGTAACACCATATATTTT. Translated, it gives CSVESSGGSNTIYF.

The rearrangement links TRBV6-5 to TRBJ1-3; 7 bases line up with TRBD1. The length of the CDR3 is 15 residues. Germline loops: CDR1 MNHEY, CDR2 SVGAGI. The J segment lost 0 bases and the V segment lost 6 bases, leaving 5 bases of the junction unmatched. The DNA of the CDR3 is TGTGCCAGCAGCAAGACAGGGATCTCTGGAAACACCATATATTTT. It specifies CASSKTGISGNTIYF.

This sequence joins TRBV28 and TRBJ2-4; possibly TRBD1 for D (6 bases). V lost 4 bases, J lost 4 bases, and 11 bases lay in between. This CDR3 spans 14 amino acids. Germline lookup yields CDR1 MDHEN and CDR2 SYDVKM. The CDR3 DNA is TGTGCCAGCAGTTCATGGGGGCTAAAAAACATTCAGTACTTC. As protein: CASSSWGLKNIQYF.

The chain employs TRBV28 and TRBJ2-3; 7 nucleotides align to TRBD1. CDR1 MDHEN and CDR2 SYDVKM come from the germline V gene. The trim removed 8 bases at V and 2 bases at J, leaving 4 bases unmatched. The CDR3 is 13 amino acids. The CDR3: CASRGQNTDTQYF. CDR3 in DNA: TGTGCCAGCCGGGGACAGAACACAGATACGCAGTATTTT.

CDR3 loop: CASSLPRNTEAFF. In DNA form, the CDR3 reads TGTGCCAGCAGTTTACCCCGGAACACTGAAGCTTTCTTT. The genes are TRBV28 and TRBJ1-1; D unresolved. CDR1 and CDR2 from the germline V gene are MDHEN and SYDVKM. This CDR3 has 13 residues. V was pared by 2 bases and J by 1 base, with 5 bases between.

The rearrangement joins TRBV5-1 to TRBJ2-5; D might be TRBD1 or TRBD2, each matching 6 bases. Germline CDR1 and CDR2: SGHRS and YFSETQ. With 0 bases removed from V and 5 bases from J, the gap between germline ends came to 14 bases. The CDR3 loop spans 15 amino acids. The CDR3: CASSLAWGAGETQYF. In nucleotides, the CDR3 is TGCGCCAGCAGCTTGGCCTGGGGGGCGGGGGAGACCCAGTACTTC.

The chain carries TRBV7-6 and TRBJ1-1, with 7 bases that match TRBD1. Trimming cost V 5 bases and J 11 bases; bases outside gene matches: 14. Germline assignment: CDR1 SGHVS and CDR2 FNYEAQ. This CDR3 spans 14 amino acids. The CDR3 coding sequence is TGTGCCAGCAGCCCGAGGACAGGAGGAGGTTGGGCTTTCTTT. As protein: CASSPRTGGGWAFF.

The chain uses TRBV4-1 and TRBJ1-1; the D gene is possibly TRBD1 (5 bases). The CDR3 is 19 residues long. Trimming took 3 bases from V and 1 from J, leaving 24 bases between them. Per germline, CDR1 MGHRA and CDR2 YSYEKL. CDR3 sequence reads: CASSHQITSRAVGNTEAFF. The CDR3 bases are TGCGCCAGCAGCCACCAAATAACGAGCAGGGCTGTAGGGAACACTGAAGCTTTCTTT.